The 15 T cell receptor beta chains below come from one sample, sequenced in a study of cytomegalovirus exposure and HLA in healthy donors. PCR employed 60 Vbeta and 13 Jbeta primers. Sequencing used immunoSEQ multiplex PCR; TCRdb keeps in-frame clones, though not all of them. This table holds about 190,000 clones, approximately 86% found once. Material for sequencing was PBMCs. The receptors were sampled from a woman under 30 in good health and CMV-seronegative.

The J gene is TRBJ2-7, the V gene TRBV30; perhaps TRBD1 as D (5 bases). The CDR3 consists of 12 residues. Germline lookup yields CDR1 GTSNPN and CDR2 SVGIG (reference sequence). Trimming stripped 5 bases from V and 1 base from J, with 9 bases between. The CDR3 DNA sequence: TGTGCCTGGGGGGCAGGGTCCTACGAGCAGTACTTC. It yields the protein CAWGAGSYEQYF.

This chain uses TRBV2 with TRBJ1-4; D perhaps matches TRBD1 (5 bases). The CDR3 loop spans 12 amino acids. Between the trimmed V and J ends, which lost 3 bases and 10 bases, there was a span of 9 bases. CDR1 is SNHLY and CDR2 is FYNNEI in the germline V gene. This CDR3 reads CASSDRARKLFF. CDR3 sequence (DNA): TGTGCCAGCAGTGACAGGGCCCGAAAACTGTTTTTT.

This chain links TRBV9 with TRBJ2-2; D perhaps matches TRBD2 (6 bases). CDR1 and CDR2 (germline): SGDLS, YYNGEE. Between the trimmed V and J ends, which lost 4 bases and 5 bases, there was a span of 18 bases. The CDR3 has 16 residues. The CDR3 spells CASSTRRGSGTGELFF. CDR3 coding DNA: TGTGCCAGCAGCACAAGACGGGGGAGTGGGACCGGGGAGCTGTTTTTT. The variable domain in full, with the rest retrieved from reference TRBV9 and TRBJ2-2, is DSGVTQTPKHLITATGQRVTLRCSPRSGDLSVYWYQQSLDQGLQFLIQYYNGEERAKGNILERFSAQQFPDLHSELNLSSLELGDSALYFCASSTRRGSGTGELFFGEGSRLTVL.

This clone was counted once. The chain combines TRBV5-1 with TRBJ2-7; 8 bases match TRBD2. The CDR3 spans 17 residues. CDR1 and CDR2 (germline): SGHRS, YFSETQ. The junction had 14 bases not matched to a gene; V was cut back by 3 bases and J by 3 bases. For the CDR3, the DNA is TGCGCCAGCAGCTCACGGGCACCCCGGGAGGGGATCTACGAGCAGTACTTC. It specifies CASSSRAPREGIYEQYF.

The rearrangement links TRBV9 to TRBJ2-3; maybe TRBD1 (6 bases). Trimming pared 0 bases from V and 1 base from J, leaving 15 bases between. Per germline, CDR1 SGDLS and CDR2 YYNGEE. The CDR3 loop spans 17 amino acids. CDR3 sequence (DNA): TGTGCCAGCAGCGTAGGGTGGGGGCCCCTCGGCACAGATACGCAGTATTTT. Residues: CASSVGWGPLGTDTQYF.

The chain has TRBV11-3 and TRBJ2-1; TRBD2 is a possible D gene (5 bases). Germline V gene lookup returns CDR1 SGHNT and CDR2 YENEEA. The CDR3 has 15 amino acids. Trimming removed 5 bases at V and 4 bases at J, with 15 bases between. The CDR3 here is CASSPSAGSYNEQFF. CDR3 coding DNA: TGTGCCAGCAGCCCCTCGGCGGGCTCATACAATGAGCAGTTCTTC.

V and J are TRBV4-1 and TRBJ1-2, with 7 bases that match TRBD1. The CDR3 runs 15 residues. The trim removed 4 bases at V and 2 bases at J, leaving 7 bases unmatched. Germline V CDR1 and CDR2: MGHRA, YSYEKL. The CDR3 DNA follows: TGCGCCAGCAGCCCTAGAGGGGGCATAAACTATGGCTACACCTTC. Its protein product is CASSPRGGINYGYTF.

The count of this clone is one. This chain's CDR3 is CASSSPQGGRDTEAFF. The CDR3 DNA is TGTGCCAGCAGCTCCCCTCAAGGAGGGCGAGACACTGAAGCTTTCTTT. The V gene is TRBV7-9, the J gene TRBJ1-1; D gene unclear. Germline CDR1 reads SEHNR; CDR2 reads FQNEAQ (reference sequence). This CDR3 spans 16 amino acids. Trimming took off 4 bases at V and 3 bases at J, with 18 bases between the two ends.

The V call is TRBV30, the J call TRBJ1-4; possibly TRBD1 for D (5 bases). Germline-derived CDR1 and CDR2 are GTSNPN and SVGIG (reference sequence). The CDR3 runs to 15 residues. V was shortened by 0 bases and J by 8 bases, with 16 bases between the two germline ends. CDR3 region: CAWSVSGNAIEKLFF. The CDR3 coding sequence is TGTGCCTGGAGTGTCTCAGGGAATGCGATAGAAAAACTGTTTTTT.

CDR3 DNA: TGTGCCAGCACCCTACCGGGACTCTACAATGAGCAGTTCTTC. Translated: CASTLPGLYNEQFF. V gene TRBV6-6 combines with J gene TRBJ2-1; perhaps TRBD2 as D (6 bases). Trimming left V 7 bases short and J 3 bases short, with 13 bases between. CDR3 length: 14 residues. The germline gives CDR1 MNHNY, CDR2 SVGAGI (reference sequence).

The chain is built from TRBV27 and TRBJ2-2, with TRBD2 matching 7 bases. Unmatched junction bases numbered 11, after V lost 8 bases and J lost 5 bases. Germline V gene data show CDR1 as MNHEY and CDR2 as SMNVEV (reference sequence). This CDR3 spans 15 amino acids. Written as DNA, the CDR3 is TGTGCCAGCGGGGGAGGGGCGCTAGGTACCGGGGAGCTGTTTTTT. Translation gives CASGGGALGTGELFF.

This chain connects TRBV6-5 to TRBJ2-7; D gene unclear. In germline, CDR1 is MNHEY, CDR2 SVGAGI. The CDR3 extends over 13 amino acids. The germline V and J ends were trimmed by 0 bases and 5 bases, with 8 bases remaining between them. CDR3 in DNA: TGTGCCAGCAGTTACTCCCGGGTCCACGAGCAGTACTTC. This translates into CASSYSRVHEQYF.

CDR3 DNA: TGCGCCAGCAGCCCGCTTATCCAGGGGGCTCGGGAGACCCAGTACTTC. Its protein is CASSPLIQGARETQYF. The gene calls are TRBV23-1 and TRBJ2-5; 8 nucleotides agree with TRBD1. TRBV23-1 is an ORF, and what it does is uncertain. This CDR3 region has 16 residues. Trimming cost V 6 bases and J 5 bases; bases outside gene matches: 14.

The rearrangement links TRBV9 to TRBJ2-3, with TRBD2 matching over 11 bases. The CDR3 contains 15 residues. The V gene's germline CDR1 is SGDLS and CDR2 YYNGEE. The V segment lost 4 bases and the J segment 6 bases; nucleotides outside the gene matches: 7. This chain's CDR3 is CASSPRGLAADTQYF. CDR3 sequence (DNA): TGTGCCAGCAGCCCCAGGGGACTAGCGGCCGATACGCAGTATTTT.

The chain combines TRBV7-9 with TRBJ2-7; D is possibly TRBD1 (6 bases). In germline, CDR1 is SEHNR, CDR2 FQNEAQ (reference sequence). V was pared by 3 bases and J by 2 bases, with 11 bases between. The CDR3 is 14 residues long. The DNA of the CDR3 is TGTGCCAGCAGCTTCGACGGACAGACCTACGAGCAGTACTTC. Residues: CASSFDGQTYEQYF.